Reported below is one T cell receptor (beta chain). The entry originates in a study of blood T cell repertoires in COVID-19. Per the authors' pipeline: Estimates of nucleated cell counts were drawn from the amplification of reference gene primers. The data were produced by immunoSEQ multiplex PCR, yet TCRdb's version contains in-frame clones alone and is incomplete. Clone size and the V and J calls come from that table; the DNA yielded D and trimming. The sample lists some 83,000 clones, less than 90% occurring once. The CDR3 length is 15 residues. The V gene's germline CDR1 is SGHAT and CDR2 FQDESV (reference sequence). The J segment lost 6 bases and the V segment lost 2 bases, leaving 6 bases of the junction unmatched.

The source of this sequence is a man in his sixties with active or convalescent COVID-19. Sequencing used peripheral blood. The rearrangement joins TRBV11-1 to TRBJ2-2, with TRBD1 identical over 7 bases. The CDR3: CASSLRAGGPGELFF. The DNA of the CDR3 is TGTGCCAGCAGCTTACGGGCAGGGGGTCCCGGGGAGCTGTTTTTT.